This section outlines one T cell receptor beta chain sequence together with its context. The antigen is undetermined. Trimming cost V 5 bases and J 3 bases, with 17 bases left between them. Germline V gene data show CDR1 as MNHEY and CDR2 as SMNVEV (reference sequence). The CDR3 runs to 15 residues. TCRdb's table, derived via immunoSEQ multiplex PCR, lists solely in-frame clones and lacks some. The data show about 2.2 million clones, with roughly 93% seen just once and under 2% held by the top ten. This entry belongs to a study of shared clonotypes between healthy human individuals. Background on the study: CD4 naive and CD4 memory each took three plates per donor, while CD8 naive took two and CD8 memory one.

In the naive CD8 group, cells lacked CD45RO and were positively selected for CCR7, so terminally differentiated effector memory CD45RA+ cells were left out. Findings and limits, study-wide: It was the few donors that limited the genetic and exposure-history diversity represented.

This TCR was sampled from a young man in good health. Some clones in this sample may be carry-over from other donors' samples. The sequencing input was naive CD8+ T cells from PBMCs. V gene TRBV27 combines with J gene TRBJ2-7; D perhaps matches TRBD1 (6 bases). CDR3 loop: CASSPRATGIYEQYF. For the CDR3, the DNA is TGTGCCAGCAGTCCGAGGGCGACAGGTATCTACGAGCAGTACTTC.